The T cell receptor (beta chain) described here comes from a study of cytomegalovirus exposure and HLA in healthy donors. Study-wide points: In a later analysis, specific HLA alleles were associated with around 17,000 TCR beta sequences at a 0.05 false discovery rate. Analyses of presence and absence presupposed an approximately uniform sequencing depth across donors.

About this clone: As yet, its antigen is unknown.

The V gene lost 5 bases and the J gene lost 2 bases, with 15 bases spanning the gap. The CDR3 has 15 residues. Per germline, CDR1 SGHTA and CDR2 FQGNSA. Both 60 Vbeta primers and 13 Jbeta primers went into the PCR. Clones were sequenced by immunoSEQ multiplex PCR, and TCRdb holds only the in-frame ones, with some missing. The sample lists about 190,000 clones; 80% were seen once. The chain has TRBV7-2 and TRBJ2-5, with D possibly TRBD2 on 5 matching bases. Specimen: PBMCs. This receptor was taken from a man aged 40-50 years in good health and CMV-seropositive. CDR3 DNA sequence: TGTGCCAGCAGCCGAGCGTCTAGCACTCAAGAGACCCAGTACTTC. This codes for CASSRASSTQETQYF.